Listed here are 18 T cell receptor beta chains from one sample, sequenced in a study of blood T cell repertoires in COVID-19. Only in-frame clones appear in the TCRdb table, and some are missing; sequencing was by immunoSEQ multiplex PCR. Among about 170,000 clones, around four fifths were seen once, and the ten largest hold over 7%. Material: peripheral blood. These receptors all stem from a woman over 75 with COVID-19, enrolled during active disease.

To note about this clone: Additional DNA sequences in this sample encode the identical CDR3. J is TRBJ1-2 and V is TRBV12-3 or TRBV12-4; D possibly corresponds to TRBD1 (5 bases). The germline V and J ends were trimmed by 1 base and 4 bases, with 7 bases remaining between them. CDR3 length: 13 amino acids. The CDR3 loop reads CASSLGGGYGYTF. In DNA form, the CDR3 reads TGTGCCAGCAGTTTAGGGGGGGGCTATGGCTACACCTTC.

The rearrangement uses TRBV5-1 and TRBJ2-1, with 13 bases that match TRBD2. The CDR3 length is 16 residues. CDR1 and CDR2 (germline): SGHRS, YFSETQ. After removal of 3 bases from V and 9 bases from J, the junction contained 9 bases not matched to a gene. The CDR3 is CASSYWTSGRDGEQFF. The CDR3 DNA follows: TGCGCCAGCAGCTACTGGACTAGCGGGAGAGATGGTGAGCAGTTCTTC. Full variable domain (rest looked up from reference TRBV5-1 and TRBJ2-1): KAGVTQTPRYLIKTRGQQVTLSCSPISGHRSVSWYQQTPGQGLQFLFEYFSETQRNKGNFPGRFSGRQFSNSRSEMNVSTLELGDSALYLCASSYWTSGRDGEQFFGPGTRLTVL.

A note on this clone: At the DNA level, this CDR3 is encoded by other sequences in the same sample as well. The J gene is TRBJ2-7, the V gene TRBV5-1, with no clear D. This CDR3 spans 11 amino acids. V gave up 0 bases and J gave up 6 bases, with 4 bases separating them. Germline assignment: CDR1 SGHRS and CDR2 YFSETQ. CDR3 amino acids: CASSLVGEQYF. As DNA, the CDR3 is TGCGCCAGCAGCTTGGTCGGCGAGCAGTACTTC.

The chain recombines TRBV6-5 with TRBJ1-4; D is possibly TRBD1 (6 bases). Germline CDR1 MNHEY, CDR2 SVGAGI. Trimming pared 7 bases from V and 6 bases from J, leaving 12 bases between. The CDR3 contains 13 residues. This CDR3 is CASMRQGHEKLFF. CDR3 coding DNA: TGTGCCAGCATGAGGCAGGGGCATGAAAAACTGTTTTTT.

In its sample, this clone was seen once. This CDR3 reads CASSDRPSGRALGAKNIQYF. CDR3 in DNA: TGTGCCAGCAGTGATAGACCTAGCGGGAGGGCCCTCGGTGCCAAAAACATTCAGTACTTC. The chain links TRBV6-1 to TRBJ2-4; 12 bases match TRBD2. Germline V gene data show CDR1 as MNHNS and CDR2 as SASEGT. CDR3 length: 20 residues. The V gene end was trimmed by 3 bases and the J gene end by 1 base; junction bases not matched to a gene: 13.

The chain carries TRBV6-7 and TRBJ1-6, with D unresolved. TRBV6-7 is annotated as an ORF whose role is uncertain. The CDR3 is made up of 17 amino acids. V dropped 0 bases and J dropped 7 bases, with 16 bases sitting between them. The CDR3 DNA reads as TGTGCCAGCAGTTACTCACAATTCCGGGGTCCGAATTCACCCCTCCACTTT. As protein: CASSYSQFRGPNSPLHF.

The chain has TRBV7-2 and TRBJ2-2, with D maybe TRBD1 (5 bases). V lost 8 bases to trimming and J lost 6 bases, with 13 bases between them. Per the germline V gene, CDR1 is SGHTA and CDR2 is FQGNSA. This CDR3 is 13 amino acids long. CDR3 in DNA: TGTGCCAGCGGACCAGGGTGGCCCGGGGAGCTGTTTTTT. It specifies CASGPGWPGELFF.

This clone was seen a single time. The V and J genes are TRBV5-1 and TRBJ2-1, with 13 nucleotides matching TRBD2. J gave up 8 bases and V 1 base, and 0 bases lay outside the gene matches. The CDR3 runs to 14 residues. Germline CDR1 is SGHRS and CDR2 is YFSETQ. CDR3 nucleotide sequence: TGCGCCAGCAGCTTGACTAGCGGGGGGGATGAGCAGTTCTTC. The encoded protein is CASSLTSGGDEQFF.

The chain couples TRBV11-2 to TRBJ2-5; 7 nucleotides align to TRBD1. V lost 3 bases to trimming and J lost 5 bases; unmatched junction nucleotides: 6. The CDR3 runs 14 residues. Germline V gene sequence: CDR1 SGHAT, CDR2 FQNNGV. CDR3 in amino acids: CASSFTGAEETQYF. The CDR3 region has the DNA TGTGCCAGCAGCTTTACAGGGGCCGAGGAGACCCAGTACTTC.

This chain joins TRBV5-1 and TRBJ2-3, with 9 nucleotides matching TRBD2. The CDR3 extends over 14 amino acids. Per the germline V gene, CDR1 is SGHRS and CDR2 is YFSETQ. The V and J ends lost 4 bases and 4 bases, in that order; junction bases with no gene match: 4. The CDR3 DNA sequence: TGCGCCAGCAGCGTTAGCGGGAGCGCAGATACGCAGTATTTT. Translating it yields CASSVSGSADTQYF.

The chain carries TRBV4-2 and TRBJ2-1; D may be TRBD2 (7 bases). The CDR3 has 15 residues. Germline V CDR1 and CDR2: LGHNA, YNFKEQ. The ends were cut back, 4 bases at V and 8 bases at J, with 18 bases in the middle. CDR3 coding DNA: TGTGCCAGCAGCCCCCGTGCCGGGGAGGGGGATGAGCAGTTCTTC. This translates into CASSPRAGEGDEQFF.

This clone was recorded only once. This chain uses TRBV4-1 with TRBJ1-4, with TRBD1 matching over 8 bases. J lost 4 bases, V lost 5 bases, and 3 bases had no gene match. CDR1 is MGHRA and CDR2 is YSYEKL in the germline V gene. The CDR3 spans 14 residues. The DNA for the CDR3 is TGCGCCAGCAGCGCAGGGACAGGTAATGAAAAACTGTTTTTT. It specifies CASSAGTGNEKLFF.

This chain links TRBV27 with TRBJ2-1; 12 bases agree with TRBD1. Per the germline V gene, CDR1 is MNHEY and CDR2 is SMNVEV (reference sequence). The CDR3 consists of 15 residues. V dropped 5 bases and J dropped 12; count of bases not matched to a gene: 11. The DNA of the CDR3 is TGTGCCAGCAGTCCCCGGGACAGGGGGCGTTTGGGGCAGTTCTTC. As protein: CASSPRDRGRLGQFF.

The rearrangement uses TRBV2 and TRBJ1-2; D call uncertain. CDR3 length equals 13 residues. V was pared by 3 bases and J by 7 bases, with 12 bases between. Germline assignment: CDR1 SNHLY and CDR2 FYNNEI. CDR3: CASSDSSGSGYTF. The CDR3 region has the DNA TGTGCCAGCAGTGATTCCTCTGGGAGTGGCTACACCTTC.

The genes are TRBV4-1 and TRBJ1-2; 10 nucleotides match TRBD1. CDR1 is MGHRA and CDR2 is YSYEKL in the germline V gene. After removal of 0 bases from V and 2 bases from J, the junction contained 6 bases not matched to a gene. This CDR3 spans 17 amino acids. CDR3 coding DNA: TGCGCCAGCAGCCAAGATTTCCCGGGACAGGGGAACTATGGCTACACCTTC. Translation: CASSQDFPGQGNYGYTF.

V usage is TRBV7-9 and J usage is TRBJ1-6; 10 nucleotides agree with TRBD1. CDR1 is SEHNR and CDR2 is FQNEAQ in the germline V gene (reference sequence). J lost 10 bases, V lost 1 base, and 4 bases had no gene match. The CDR3 consists of 15 residues. The CDR3: CASSLVGTGVSPLHF. The CDR3 coding sequence is TGTGCCAGCAGCTTAGTCGGGACAGGGGTATCACCCCTCCACTTT.

The chain uses TRBV9 and TRBJ1-2, with D unresolved. V lost 2 bases and J lost 8, with 19 bases in between. CDR3 length: 15 amino acids. CDR1 is SGDLS, CDR2 YYNGEE, per germline. The CDR3 reads CASSVGSDGYSGYTF. The CDR3 DNA sequence: TGTGCCAGCAGCGTGGGGAGTGACGGGTATAGCGGCTACACCTTC. Full variable domain (missing parts from reference TRBV9 and TRBJ1-2): DSGVTQTPKHLITATGQRVTLRCSPRSGDLSVYWYQQSLDQGLQFLIQYYNGEERAKGNILERFSAQQFPDLHSELNLSSLELGDSALYFCASSVGSDGYSGYTFGSGTRLTVV.

This clone was seen more than once but under ten times. The rearrangement uses TRBV5-1 and TRBJ1-2; 12 nucleotides align to TRBD1. This CDR3 is built from 17 residues. Unmatched junction bases numbered 12, after V lost 7 bases and J lost 2 bases. Germline V gene sequence: CDR1 SGHRS, CDR2 YFSETQ. This CDR3 reads CASSPGTGGFTNYGYTF. The CDR3 DNA sequence: TGCGCCAGCTCGCCCGGGACAGGGGGCTTTACGAACTATGGCTACACCTTC.